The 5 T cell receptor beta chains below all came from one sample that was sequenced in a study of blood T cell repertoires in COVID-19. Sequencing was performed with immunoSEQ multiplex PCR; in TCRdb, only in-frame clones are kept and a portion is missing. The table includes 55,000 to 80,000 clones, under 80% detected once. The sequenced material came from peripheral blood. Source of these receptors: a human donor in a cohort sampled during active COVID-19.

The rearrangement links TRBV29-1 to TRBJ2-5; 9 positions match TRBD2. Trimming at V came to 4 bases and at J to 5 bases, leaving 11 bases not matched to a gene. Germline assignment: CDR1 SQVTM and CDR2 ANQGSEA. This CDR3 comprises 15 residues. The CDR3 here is CSVGLAGRISETQYF. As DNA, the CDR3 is TGCAGCGTTGGTCTAGCGGGGAGAATCTCGGAGACCCAGTACTTC.

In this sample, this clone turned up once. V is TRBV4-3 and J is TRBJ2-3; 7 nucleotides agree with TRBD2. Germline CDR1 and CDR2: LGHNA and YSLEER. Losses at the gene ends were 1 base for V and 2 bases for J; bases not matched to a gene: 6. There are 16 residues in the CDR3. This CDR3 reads CASSQVTSASTDTQYF. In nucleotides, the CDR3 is TGCGCCAGCAGCCAAGTTACTAGCGCCTCCACAGATACGCAGTATTTT.

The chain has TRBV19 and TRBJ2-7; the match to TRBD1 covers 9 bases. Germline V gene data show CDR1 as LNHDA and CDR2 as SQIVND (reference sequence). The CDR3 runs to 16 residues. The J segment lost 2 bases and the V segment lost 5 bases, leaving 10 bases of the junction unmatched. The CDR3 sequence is CASSAGIQGATYEQYF. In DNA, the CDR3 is TGTGCCAGTAGTGCGGGCATACAGGGGGCGACCTACGAGCAGTACTTC.

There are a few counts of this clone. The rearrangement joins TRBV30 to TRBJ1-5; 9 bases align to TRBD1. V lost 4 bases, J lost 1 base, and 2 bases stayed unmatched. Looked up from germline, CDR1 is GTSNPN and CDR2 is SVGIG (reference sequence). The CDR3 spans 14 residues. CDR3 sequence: CAWTGTGSNQPQHF. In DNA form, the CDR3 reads TGTGCCTGGACCGGGACAGGGAGCAATCAGCCCCAGCATTTT.

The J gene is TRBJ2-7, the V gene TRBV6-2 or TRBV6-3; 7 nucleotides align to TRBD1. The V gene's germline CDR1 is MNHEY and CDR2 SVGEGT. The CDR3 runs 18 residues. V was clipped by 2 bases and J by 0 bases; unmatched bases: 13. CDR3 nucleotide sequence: TGTGCCAGCAGTTACGAGGGGGCGCTCCCCTGGCCCTCCTACGAGCAGTACTTC. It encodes CASSYEGALPWPSYEQYF.